The 21 T cell receptor beta chains presented below share a single source sample, sequenced in a study of T cell responses to AZD1222 COVID-19 vaccine. Sequenced by immunoSEQ multiplex PCR; TCRdb stores in-frame clones only, minus some. The repertoire consists of some 140,000 clones, with 91% occurring once and the leading ten covering approximately 2.8%. The sample consisted of peripheral blood, taken on day 0 of AZD1222 vaccination. Every receptor here comes from an adult in good health.

The chain is built from TRBV6-5 and TRBJ1-2; 7 bases are shared with TRBD1. Germline V gene lookup returns CDR1 MNHEY and CDR2 SVGAGI. The CDR3 sequence is 14 residues long. V shed 6 bases, J shed 1 base, and the junction held 5 bases outside the gene matches. The CDR3 nucleotides are TGTGCCAGCAGCTGGGGACAGCTTAACTATGGCTACACCTTC. Its protein is CASSWGQLNYGYTF.

This chain links TRBV18 with TRBJ1-1, with D hard to call. The CDR3 loop spans 13 amino acids. Germline V gene sequence: CDR1 KGHSH, CDR2 LQKENI. V lost 2 bases and J 3 bases, leaving 7 bases between the germline ends. CDR3 amino acids: CASSPFEYTEAFF. In nucleotides, the CDR3 is TGTGCCAGCTCACCATTCGAGTACACTGAAGCTTTCTTT.

The V call is TRBV2, the J call TRBJ1-6, with 8 bases that match TRBD1. J was trimmed by 7 bases and V by 6 bases; bases with no gene match: 8. From germline, CDR1 is SNHLY and CDR2 FYNNEI. The CDR3 sequence is 15 residues long. Here the CDR3 reads CASRGFGQGNSPLHF. The CDR3 coding sequence is TGTGCCAGCAGGGGATTCGGACAGGGAAATTCACCCCTCCACTTT.

This sequence joins TRBV5-1 and TRBJ2-2; possibly TRBD1 for D (5 bases). Trimming cost V 4 bases and J 3 bases, with 16 bases left between them. The germline V gene encodes CDR1 SGHRS and CDR2 YFSETQ. The CDR3 length is 16 residues. The CDR3 bases are TGCGCCAGCAGCGCCGCATCGGACACGGACACCGGGGAGCTGTTTTTT. It translates to CASSAASDTDTGELFF.

V gene TRBV30 combines with J gene TRBJ1-2, with D perhaps TRBD1 (6 bases). The germline V gene has CDR1 GTSNPN and CDR2 SVGIG (reference sequence). The CDR3 loop spans 14 amino acids. V lost 0 bases and J 8 bases, leaving 16 bases between the germline ends. The CDR3 DNA sequence: TGTGCCTGGAGTGTCCCAGGGGTTTGGCAAGGCTACACCTTC. Residues: CAWSVPGVWQGYTF.

The rearrangement links TRBV2 to TRBJ1-2; D unclear. In germline, CDR1 is SNHLY, CDR2 FYNNEI. V lost 8 bases and J lost 8, with 21 bases in between. This CDR3 is 14 amino acids long. The CDR3 coding sequence is TGTGCCAGCTGGACCACCGGGTCCCGGGTAGGCTACACCTTC. This encodes CASWTTGSRVGYTF.

The chain joins TRBV3-1 (or the pseudogene TRBV3-2) to TRBJ1-6; TRBD1 might be the D (5 bases). The germline V and J ends were trimmed by 3 bases and 6 bases, with 12 bases remaining between them. This CDR3 contains 15 residues. CDR1 and CDR2 from the germline V gene are LGHDT and YNNKEL (reference sequence). CDR3 loop: CASSQVGLFNSPLHF. The CDR3 bases are TGTGCCAGCAGCCAGGTGGGGCTATTTAATTCACCCCTCCACTTT.

This clone was seen only once. The chain employs TRBV6-1 and TRBJ1-3; no reliable D call. Trimming took off 2 bases at V and 4 bases at J, with 12 bases between the two ends. The CDR3 loop spans 15 amino acids. The germline V gene encodes CDR1 MNHNS and CDR2 SASEGT. The CDR3 here is CASSEQDELGNTIYF. The CDR3 DNA reads as TGTGCCAGCAGTGAACAGGACGAGTTAGGAAACACCATATATTTT.

This clone was seen a few times. This chain links TRBV6-5 with TRBJ1-1, with D unclear. Trimming took off 6 bases at V and 3 bases at J, with 5 bases between the two ends. The CDR3 has 11 residues. The V gene's germline CDR1 is MNHEY and CDR2 SVGAGI. CDR3 sequence: CASRIHTEAFF. CDR3 DNA sequence: TGTGCCAGCAGAATACACACTGAAGCTTTCTTT.

V usage is TRBV6-1 and J usage is TRBJ2-1; no firm D call. V was shortened by 2 bases and J by 1 base, with 9 bases between the two germline ends. The germline V gene encodes CDR1 MNHNS and CDR2 SASEGT. The length of the CDR3 is 15 residues. For the CDR3, the DNA is TGTGCCAGCAGTGAATTAGTCCGATCCTACAATGAGCAGTTCTTC. Amino acid sequence: CASSELVRSYNEQFF.

The gene calls are TRBV7-2 and TRBJ2-2; D gene ambiguous. Germline V gene lookup returns CDR1 SGHTA and CDR2 FQGNSA. The CDR3 consists of 13 residues. Trimming left V 6 bases short and J 5 bases short, with 10 bases between. The CDR3 nucleotides are TGTGCCAGCAGACATAAGACTACCGGGGAGCTGTTTTTT. It specifies CASRHKTTGELFF.

This clone was counted a few times. The gene calls are TRBV6-1 and TRBJ2-2; D possibly corresponds to TRBD2 (6 bases). V shed 2 bases and J shed 4 bases, with 14 bases lying between them. The V gene's germline CDR1 is MNHNS and CDR2 SASEGT. The CDR3 sequence is 16 residues long. CDR3 bases: TGTGCCAGCAGTGAAAGTCTGGAGGGTACCACCGGGGAGCTGTTTTTT. This gives the protein CASSESLEGTTGELFF.

The chain combines TRBV4-1 with TRBJ1-2; 7 positions match TRBD1. The CDR3 consists of 14 residues. Per the germline V gene, CDR1 is MGHRA and CDR2 is YSYEKL. V was clipped by 0 bases and J by 2 bases; unmatched bases: 0. CDR3 DNA: TGCGCCAGCAGCCAAGAGACAGGGAACTATGGCTACACCTTC. Residues: CASSQETGNYGYTF.

The chain links TRBV2 to TRBJ2-3; a weak D match, TRBD1 (5 bases). This CDR3 comprises 14 residues. V was shortened by 8 bases and J by 2 bases, with 14 bases between the two germline ends. The germline V gene has CDR1 SNHLY and CDR2 FYNNEI. In DNA, the CDR3 is TGTGCCAGCTCTGCAGGGCGGTCCACAGATACGCAGTATTTT. Protein: CASSAGRSTDTQYF.

The rearrangement uses TRBV6-5 and TRBJ1-6; unclear D gene. Between the trimmed V and J ends, which lost 7 bases and 9 bases, there was a span of 13 bases. The CDR3 contains 13 residues. CDR1 is MNHEY and CDR2 is SVGAGI in the germline V gene. The chain's CDR3 is CASNGVVGSPLHF. The CDR3 nucleotides are TGTGCCAGCAACGGGGTCGTCGGTTCACCCCTCCACTTT.

The J gene is TRBJ2-1, the V gene TRBV9; D perhaps matches TRBD2 (5 bases). Germline CDR1 reads SGDLS; CDR2 reads YYNGEE. This CDR3 region has 15 residues. The V gene lost 5 bases and the J gene lost 0 bases, with 12 bases spanning the gap. The CDR3 bases are TGTGCCAGCAGTCCTGGTGGGAGCTCCTACAATGAGCAGTTCTTC. Translating gives CASSPGGSSYNEQFF.

The chain joins TRBV5-4 to TRBJ2-5; no firm D call. The CDR3 extends over 12 amino acids. Trimming took off 0 bases at V and 5 bases at J, with 5 bases between the two ends. The germline V gene has CDR1 SGHNT and CDR2 YYREEE (reference sequence). The CDR3 here is CASSLEAETQYF. The CDR3 bases are TGTGCCAGCAGCTTGGAGGCCGAGACCCAGTACTTC.

This clone was seen only once. The chain uses TRBV11-2 and TRBJ1-5; no firm D call. The CDR3 has 15 amino acids. Trimming took 5 bases from V and 3 from J, leaving 14 bases between them. Per the germline V gene, CDR1 is SGHAT and CDR2 is FQNNGV. CDR3 DNA sequence: TGTGCCAGCAGCCTAATGGGGAATTCCAATCAGCCCCAGCATTTT. Its translation: CASSLMGNSNQPQHF.

The chain couples TRBV28 to TRBJ1-2; a weak D match, TRBD1 (6 bases). Germline CDR1 is MDHEN and CDR2 is SYDVKM. The length of the CDR3 is 15 residues. Deletions cut 6 bases from V and 2 bases from J, with 16 bases between. The CDR3 region has the DNA TGTGCCAGCAGGTACCTCCCGACAGGAAACTATGGCTACACCTTC. Translated: CASRYLPTGNYGYTF.

The rearrangement joins TRBV7-9 to TRBJ2-2; D perhaps matches TRBD2 (6 bases). The CDR3 is 13 residues long. Trimming shortened V by 6 bases and J by 5 bases, and 10 bases separated the two germline ends. Germline V gives CDR1 SEHNR, CDR2 FQNEAQ (reference sequence). The CDR3 nucleotides are TGTGCCAGCAGGAATAGCGGAACCGGGGAGCTGTTTTTT. Amino acid sequence: CASRNSGTGELFF.

This chain links TRBV6-5 with TRBJ1-4, with TRBD1 as a possible D gene (5 bases). Trimming removed 4 bases at V and 10 bases at J, with 19 bases between. The CDR3 length is 15 residues. Germline values: CDR1 MNHEY, CDR2 SVGAGI. The CDR3: CASSSRDRRIGKLFF. The CDR3 DNA reads as TGTGCCAGCAGTTCCCGGGACCGCCGGATAGGAAAACTGTTTTTT.